One T cell receptor beta chain is described in this entry. Looked up from germline, CDR1 is SGHRS and CDR2 is YFSETQ. Trimming stripped 0 bases from V and 3 bases from J, with 12 bases between. CDR3 size: 15 residues. This entry is derived from a study of PD-L1 blockade in urothelial cancer. About the study: Every 3 weeks, patients received intravenous atezolizumab 1,200 mg, beginning 2014. Analysis of the blood was performed 3 weeks (second dose) and 6 weeks after treatment start. Blood-derived samples held a median roughly 150,000 T cells.

The table came from immunoSEQ multiplex PCR; TCRdb's copy has only in-frame clones and leaves some out. The sample holds some 28,000 clones; 80% to 85% are singletons and the top ten take around 2%. The sample in question was PBMCs, obtained around atezolizumab (anti-PD-L1) treatment. The rearrangement uses TRBV5-1 and TRBJ2-5; TRBD2 is a possible D gene (6 bases). The TCR was taken from a man aged 45-65 years with urothelial cancer. The CDR3 reads CASSLAGSGEETQYF. CDR3 DNA: TGCGCCAGCAGCTTGGCGGGTAGCGGAGAAGAGACCCAGTACTTC.